This T cell receptor beta chain was sequenced during a study of blood T cell repertoires in COVID-19. Study processing details: Scientists estimated how many nucleated cells there were by amplifying reference gene primers. Data came from immunoSEQ multiplex PCR; TCRdb stores just in-frame clones and leaves some out. The DNA was the basis for D and trimming; V, J and clone size are from that table. This sample carries approximately 80,000 clones, about 87% of them seen once, and the ten largest clones take 4% to 5.5%. This CDR3 is built from 15 residues. The germline CDR1 and CDR2 sequences are SEHNR and FQNEAQ (reference sequence). V lost 5 bases and J lost 5, with 19 bases in between.

What was sequenced was peripheral blood. The TCR originated in a man between 40 and 49 years old with acute or convalescent COVID-19. This sequence joins TRBV7-9 and TRBJ2-7; perhaps TRBD1 as D (6 bases). The CDR3 sequence: CASSPPQRGLDEQYF. The CDR3 DNA is TGTGCCAGCAGCCCCCCGCAGAGGGGGTTAGACGAGCAGTACTTC.